Presented here are 21 T cell receptor beta chains from one specimen sequenced in a study of early T cells in non-severe SARS-CoV-2 infection. TCRdb fed the 5' RACE reads into MiXCR, producing one record per CDR3 protein. The data contain tens of thousands of distinct CDR3 sequences, 5% to 6.5% of them singletons. The sample taken for sequencing was whole blood. The receptors were gathered from an adult who was a healthcare worker with PCR-confirmed SARS-CoV-2 infection or an uninfected control (not recorded which).

This chain uses TRBV7-2 with TRBJ2-3, with 13 positions matching TRBD2. The CDR3 is made up of 16 amino acids. V shed 3 bases and J 5 bases; nucleotides not matched to a gene: 5. CDR1 and CDR2 (germline): SGHTA, FQGNSA. The CDR3 coding sequence is TGTGCCAGCAGCTTCGGACTAGCGGGGGAGGGAGATACGCAGTATTTT. This codes for CASSFGLAGEGDTQYF.

This clonotype was seen ten or more times. The J gene is TRBJ1-4, the V gene TRBV19; D is unclear. Germline CDR1 LNHDA, CDR2 SQIVND (reference sequence). Between the trimmed V and J ends, which lost 7 bases and 5 bases, there was a span of 14 bases. The CDR3 is 14 amino acids. The DNA for the CDR3 is TGTGCCAGTACCTTCGGTGTCCTGAATGAAAAACTGTTTTTT. This gives the protein CASTFGVLNEKLFF.

This clonotype has ten or more counts. This chain connects TRBV20-1 to TRBJ2-7, with 8 bases matching TRBD1. V lost 5 bases and J lost 2; bases outside the gene matches: 5. Germline values: CDR1 DFQATT, CDR2 SNEGSKA (reference sequence). This CDR3 is 13 amino acids long. CDR3 sequence reads: CSAPDRGTYEQYF. CDR3 in DNA: TGCAGTGCTCCTGACAGGGGAACCTACGAGCAGTACTTC.

This clonotype was detected ten times or more. This chain links TRBV21-1 with TRBJ2-1; the DNA was not used to check the table's D call, TRBD2. TRBV21-1 is described as a pseudogene. The CDR3 extends over 17 amino acids. CDR3 amino acids: CASSKAVAGVSYNEQFF. In DNA form, the CDR3 reads TGTGCCAGCAGCAAAGCAGTAGCGGGAGTCTCCTACAATGAGCAGTTCTTC.

In its sample, this clonotype was seen a few times. The V call is TRBV5-1, the J call TRBJ2-5, with TRBD1 matching 7 bases. CDR3 length: 15 residues. Germline CDR1 SGHRS, CDR2 YFSETQ. The V gene end was trimmed by 4 bases and the J gene end by 3 bases; junction bases not matched to a gene: 9. CDR3 sequence: CASSPLGTEEETQYF. The CDR3, as DNA: TGCGCCAGCAGCCCTCTAGGGACAGAGGAAGAGACCCAGTACTTC.

This clonotype was seen more than once but under ten times. The CDR3 region is CSARVSRFETQYF. DNA for the CDR3: TGCAGTGCTAGAGTATCTAGGTTTGAGACCCAGTACTTC. The chain carries TRBV20-1 and TRBJ2-5; no reliable D call. The CDR3 is made up of 13 amino acids. Deletions cut 1 base from V and 5 bases from J, with 11 bases between. Germline CDR1 and CDR2: DFQATT and SNEGSKA (reference sequence).

This clonotype was seen more than once but under ten times. The V call is TRBV2, the J call TRBJ1-1, with D perhaps TRBD1 (6 bases). Between the trimmed V and J ends, which lost 4 bases and 2 bases, there was a span of 11 bases. This CDR3 spans 14 amino acids. The germline V gene encodes CDR1 SNHLY and CDR2 FYNNEI. The CDR3 region is CASSGRQVNTEAFF. CDR3 coding DNA: TGTGCCAGCAGTGGTAGACAGGTTAACACTGAAGCTTTCTTT.

This clonotype came up once. The chain combines TRBV21-1 with TRBJ2-1; TRBD2, the table's D call, was not compared with the DNA. TRBV21-1 represents a pseudogene. This CDR3 is 12 amino acids long. CDR3 in amino acids: CASSLLPFEQFF. The DNA of the CDR3 is TGTGCCAGCAGCCTGCTCCCTTTTGAGCAGTTCTTC.

This clonotype occurred many times. V usage is TRBV20-1 and J usage is TRBJ1-1, with 9 nucleotides matching TRBD1. The trim removed 3 bases at V and 1 base at J, leaving 6 bases unmatched. CDR1 DFQATT and CDR2 SNEGSKA come from the germline V gene (reference sequence). There are 15 residues in the CDR3. Here the CDR3 reads CSARAPTGGNTEAFF. In DNA form, the CDR3 reads TGCAGTGCTAGGGCCCCGACAGGGGGGAACACTGAAGCTTTCTTT.

The genes are TRBV18 and TRBJ2-6; the match to TRBD1 covers 7 bases. The V and J ends lost 3 bases and 1 base, in that order; junction bases with no gene match: 0. CDR3 length equals 15 residues. CDR1 KGHSH and CDR2 LQKENI come from the germline V gene. This chain's CDR3 is CASSPTGSGANVLTF. In nucleotides, the CDR3 is TGTGCCAGCTCACCGACAGGGTCTGGGGCCAACGTCCTGACTTTC.

The table lists this clonotype with many counts. This sequence joins TRBV12-3 or TRBV12-4 and TRBJ1-2, with TRBD1 as a possible D gene (5 bases). This CDR3 comprises 14 residues. Trimming pared 5 bases from V and 8 bases from J, leaving 18 bases between. CDR3 loop: CASSETAGDRGYTF. The CDR3 bases are TGTGCCAGCAGTGAGACAGCAGGAGATAGAGGCTACACCTTC.

This clonotype showed up many times. The chain recombines TRBV6-2 or TRBV6-3 with TRBJ1-2; a possible D gene is TRBD1 (5 bases). Trimming removed 2 bases from V and 4 bases from J, with 11 bases in between. The CDR3 is 14 residues long. Germline V gene sequence: CDR1 MNHEY, CDR2 SVGEGT. CDR3: CASSYGPGLYGYTF. The CDR3, as DNA: TGTGCCAGCAGTTACGGCCCAGGGCTCTATGGCTACACCTTC.

Ten or more counts support this clonotype. The chain has TRBV7-9 and TRBJ1-4; the D gene is possibly TRBD1 (5 bases). Germline loops: CDR1 SEHNR, CDR2 FQNEAQ (reference sequence). The CDR3 is made up of 17 amino acids. Deletions cut 2 bases from V and 5 bases from J, with 18 bases between. CDR3 in amino acids: CASSLRLGPRGNEKLFF. CDR3 bases: TGTGCCAGCAGCTTACGCCTTGGCCCGAGGGGAAATGAAAAACTGTTTTTT. Using reference TRBV7-9 and TRBJ1-4 for the parts outside the CDR3, the full variable domain is DTGVSQNPRHKITKRGQNVTFRCDPISEHNRLYWYRQTLGQGPEFLTYFQNEAQLEKSRLLSDRFSAERPKGSFSTLEIQRTEQGDSAMYLCASSLRLGPRGNEKLFFGSGTQLSVL.

This clonotype appeared many times. The rearrangement links TRBV7-6 to TRBJ2-5; D may be TRBD2 (5 bases). Germline-derived CDR1 and CDR2 are SGHVS and FNYEAQ. This CDR3 is built from 11 residues. V dropped 2 bases and J dropped 10 bases, with 8 bases sitting between them. The CDR3 region is CASSLLEDQYF. The CDR3 nucleotides read TGTGCCAGCAGCTTATTGGAGGACCAGTACTTC.

The chain uses TRBV7-6 and TRBJ2-5; D may match TRBD1 or TRBD2 (5 bases each). The CDR3 has 13 amino acids. Germline V gene lookup returns CDR1 SGHVS and CDR2 FNYEAQ. Trimming cost V 5 bases and J 5 bases, with 12 bases left between them. The CDR3 sequence is CASSQVREETQYF. The CDR3 nucleotides are TGTGCCAGCAGCCAAGTCAGGGAGGAGACCCAGTACTTC.

This clonotype was counted at least ten times. The rearrangement joins TRBV5-4 to TRBJ2-3, with TRBD2 matching over 9 bases. CDR1 SGHNT and CDR2 YYREEE come from the germline V gene (reference sequence). CDR3 length equals 16 residues. V gave up 0 bases and J gave up 0 bases; unmatched junction bases: 2. For the CDR3, the DNA is TGTGCCAGCAGCTTGGGACTAGCGGAGAGCACAGATACGCAGTATTTT. This gives the protein CASSLGLAESTDTQYF.

The rearrangement links TRBV12-3 or TRBV12-4 to TRBJ1-5, with D possibly being TRBD1 (5 bases). The CDR3 has 14 residues. Trimming took 4 bases from V and 7 from J, leaving 14 bases between them. In DNA form, the CDR3 reads TGTGCCAGCAGTTGGACATCTACGGGGCAGCCCCAGCATTTT. It codes for CASSWTSTGQPQHF.

In its sample, this clonotype was seen many times. V gene TRBV9 combines with J gene TRBJ2-1, with TRBD2 matching over 7 bases. Trimming at V came to 1 base and at J to 8 bases, leaving 9 bases not matched to a gene. The V gene's germline CDR1 is SGDLS and CDR2 YYNGEE. CDR3 length: 15 amino acids. The CDR3 nucleotides are TGTGCCAGCAGCGTATCCCTAGCGGTTACCTATGAGCAGTTCTTC. Amino acid sequence: CASSVSLAVTYEQFF.

The rearrangement uses TRBV5-1 and TRBJ2-7, with TRBD2 matching over 14 bases. Germline lookup yields CDR1 SGHRS and CDR2 YFSETQ. This CDR3 is built from 15 residues. The V segment lost 6 bases and the J segment 7 bases; nucleotides outside the gene matches: 9. This CDR3 is CASNPGGLAGVEQYF. CDR3 DNA sequence: TGCGCCAGCAACCCAGGGGGACTAGCGGGAGTGGAGCAGTACTTC.

This clonotype was counted many times. The CDR3 nucleotides read TGTGCCTGGAGTTCCTTGTCCCAGATCTACAATGAGCAGTTCTTC. It specifies CAWSSLSQIYNEQFF. V is TRBV30 and J is TRBJ2-1, with no clear D. Trimming pared 2 bases from V and 3 bases from J, leaving 14 bases between. Germline CDR1 GTSNPN, CDR2 SVGIG (reference sequence). CDR3 length: 15 residues.

In this sample, this clonotype turned up many times. The chain carries TRBV5-4 and TRBJ2-7; 12 bases fit TRBD1. The CDR3 is made up of 16 amino acids. Losses at the gene ends were 4 bases for V and 4 bases for J; bases not matched to a gene: 9. The germline V gene encodes CDR1 SGHNT and CDR2 YYREEE (reference sequence). The CDR3 here is CASSPDGTGGRYEQYF. Here the CDR3 DNA reads TGTGCCAGCAGCCCGGACGGGACAGGGGGCCGGTACGAGCAGTACTTC.